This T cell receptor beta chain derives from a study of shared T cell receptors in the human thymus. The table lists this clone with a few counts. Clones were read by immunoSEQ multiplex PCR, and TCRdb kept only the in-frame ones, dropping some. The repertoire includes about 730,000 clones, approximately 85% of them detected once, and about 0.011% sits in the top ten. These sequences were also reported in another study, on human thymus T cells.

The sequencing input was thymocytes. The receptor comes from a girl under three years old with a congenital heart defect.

CDR3 sequence: CASSQDEGGKHQETQYF. The CDR3 DNA sequence: TGCGCCAGCAGCCAAGATGAAGGGGGAAAGCACCAAGAGACCCAGTACTTC. The J gene is TRBJ2-5, the V gene TRBV4-1; weak D call: TRBD1 (6 bases). V lost 0 bases and J lost 0, with 14 bases in between. Per the germline V gene, CDR1 is MGHRA and CDR2 is YSYEKL. There are 17 residues in the CDR3.